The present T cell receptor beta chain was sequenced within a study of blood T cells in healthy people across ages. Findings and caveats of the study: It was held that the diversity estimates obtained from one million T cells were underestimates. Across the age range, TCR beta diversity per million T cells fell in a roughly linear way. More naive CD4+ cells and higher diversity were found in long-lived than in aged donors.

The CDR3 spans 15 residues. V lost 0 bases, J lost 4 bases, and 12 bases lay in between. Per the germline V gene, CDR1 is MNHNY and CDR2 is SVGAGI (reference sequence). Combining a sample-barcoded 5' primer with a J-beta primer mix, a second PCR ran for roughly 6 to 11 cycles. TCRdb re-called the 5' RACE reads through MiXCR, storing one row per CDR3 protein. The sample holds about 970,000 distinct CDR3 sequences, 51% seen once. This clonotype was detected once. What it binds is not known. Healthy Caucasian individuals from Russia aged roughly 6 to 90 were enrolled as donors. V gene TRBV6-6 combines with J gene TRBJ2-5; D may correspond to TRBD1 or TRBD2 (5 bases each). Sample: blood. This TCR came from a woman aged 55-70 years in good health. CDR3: CASSYSVGVRETQYF. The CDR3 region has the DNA TGTGCCAGCAGTTACTCGGTGGGGGTACGAGAGACCCAGTACTTC.